This T cell receptor (beta chain) was retrieved from a study of shared clonotypes between healthy human individuals. Notes on the study in general: Collection of samples was limited to blood; tissue repertoires likely differ. Clonotypes shared by all four donors outscored non-shared clonotypes in generation probability.

This table comes from immunoSEQ multiplex PCR, and its TCRdb copy is limited to in-frame clones, with some not included. The table lists just under 350,000 clones, roughly 70% of them singletons. Germline CDR1 is SNHLY and CDR2 is FYNNEI. This CDR3 has 15 amino acids. V dropped 8 bases and J dropped 4; count of bases not matched to a gene: 10. In the case of this clone: Its matching antigen is unknown.

The specimen was memory CD4+ T cells sorted from blood. Subset indicated: CD45RA-negative fraction. The rearrangement joins TRBV2 to TRBJ2-3; 9 bases are shared with TRBD2. The receptor was derived from a man aged 25-40 years in good health. Here the CDR3 DNA reads TGTGCCAGCTTGATGGGTAGCGGGAGATCAGATACGCAGTATTTT. Amino acid sequence: CASLMGSGRSDTQYF.